A single sample is the source of the 6 T cell receptor beta chains below, sequenced in a study of T cell changes during pregnancy in multiple sclerosis. The repertoire was sequenced with immunoSEQ multiplex PCR; TCRdb's copy has only in-frame clones and lacks some. The table records over 55,000 clones, 89% of them present only once. The material sequenced was peripheral blood, taken in the first trimester of pregnancy. The receptor set was obtained from a female donor with multiple sclerosis, enrolled in a pregnancy study.

The chain recombines TRBV10-1 with TRBJ1-1; the D is unclear. V lost 0 bases and J lost 2, with 7 bases in between. CDR3 length equals 14 residues. Looked up from germline, CDR1 is WNHNN and CDR2 is SYGVQD (reference sequence). The CDR3 is CASSESSDNTEAFF. In DNA form, the CDR3 reads TGCGCCAGCAGTGAGTCTTCAGATAACACTGAAGCTTTCTTT.

The chain couples TRBV6-1 to TRBJ1-6, with D perhaps TRBD1 (5 bases). The CDR3 has 16 residues. Germline CDR1 MNHNS, CDR2 SASEGT. Trimming cost V 1 base and J 5 bases, with 12 bases left between them. The CDR3 protein is CASSEVSGGNNSPLHF. The CDR3 DNA reads TGTGCCAGCAGTGAAGTATCGGGGGGGAATAATTCACCCCTCCACTTT.

V and J are TRBV6-1 and TRBJ1-1, with TRBD1 as a possible D gene (5 bases). The CDR3 is 13 residues long. The V gene lost 2 bases and the J gene lost 1 base, with 5 bases spanning the gap. The V gene's germline CDR1 is MNHNS and CDR2 SASEGT. This chain's CDR3 is CASSEQGNTEAFF. DNA for the CDR3: TGTGCCAGCAGTGAACAGGGGAACACTGAAGCTTTCTTT.

The gene calls are TRBV18 and TRBJ2-4; the match to TRBD2 covers 13 bases. The CDR3 is made up of 17 amino acids. Germline CDR1 and CDR2: KGHSH and LQKENI. V was clipped by 3 bases and J by 2 bases; unmatched bases: 4. CDR3: CASSPETSGGSKNIQYF. For the CDR3, the DNA is TGTGCCAGCTCACCGGAGACTAGCGGGGGGTCCAAAAACATTCAGTACTTC.

This clone was recorded once. The V gene is TRBV4-3, the J gene TRBJ1-2, with 7 bases that match TRBD1. The germline CDR1 and CDR2 sequences are LGHNA and YSLEER. V trimming: 4 bases; J trimming: 0 bases; junction bases outside the gene matches: 8. The CDR3 is 16 residues long. CDR3 DNA: TGCGCCAGCAGCCGAGTACCGGGACAGACTAACTATGGCTACACCTTC. The encoded protein is CASSRVPGQTNYGYTF.

This chain joins TRBV2 and TRBJ1-1, with D possibly matching TRBD1 (5 bases). V lost 6 bases, J lost 0 bases, and 11 bases lay in between. Looked up from germline, CDR1 is SNHLY and CDR2 is FYNNEI. This CDR3 is 14 amino acids long. The CDR3 reads CASRLTDMNTEAFF. CDR3 coding DNA: TGTGCCAGCAGACTTACGGACATGAACACTGAAGCTTTCTTT.